This TCR beta chain comes out of a study of graft-versus-host responses after intestinal transplantation. Whole-study findings and limits: Recipient-marrow GvH clones were detected, some having first appeared in ileum or blood.

Note on this clone: Its antigen remains unidentified.

This table comes from immunoSEQ multiplex PCR, and its TCRdb copy is limited to in-frame clones, with some not included. The sample contains 88,000 or so clones, roughly 88% of which appear only once. Germline V gene lookup returns CDR1 MGHRA and CDR2 YSYEKL. V was cut by 1 base and J by 4 bases, with 10 bases left in between. The CDR3 spans 14 residues. V gene TRBV4-1 combines with J gene TRBJ1-2; D remains unclear. This receptor was obtained from a human donor who received an intestinal transplant. The starting material was unstimulated CD4+ T cells sorted from spleen or lymph node cells, obtained before intestinal transplant. The DNA for the CDR3 is TGCGCCAGCAGCCAAGGGGGAGATTTCTATGGCTACACCTTC. Translated: CASSQGGDFYGYTF.